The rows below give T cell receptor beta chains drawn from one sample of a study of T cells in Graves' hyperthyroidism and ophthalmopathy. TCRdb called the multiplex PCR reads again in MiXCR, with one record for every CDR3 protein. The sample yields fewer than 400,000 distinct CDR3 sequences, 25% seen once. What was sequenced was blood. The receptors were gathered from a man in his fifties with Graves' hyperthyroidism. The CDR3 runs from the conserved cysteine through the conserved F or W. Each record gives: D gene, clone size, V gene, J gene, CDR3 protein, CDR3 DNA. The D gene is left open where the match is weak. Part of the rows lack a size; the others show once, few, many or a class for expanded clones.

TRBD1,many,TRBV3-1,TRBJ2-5,CASSTRSPGQGAVETQYF,TGTGCCAGCAGCACTCGTTCCCCGGGACAGGGGGCCGTAGAGACCCAGTACTTC
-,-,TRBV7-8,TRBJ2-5,CASSSRFQETQYF,TGTGCCAGCAGCTCCCGATTCCAGGAGACCCAGTACTTC
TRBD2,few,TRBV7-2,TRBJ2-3,CASRTSSGSPRTDTQYF,TGTGCCAGCAGAACTAGTAGCGGGTCCCCTCGCACAGATACGCAGTATTTT
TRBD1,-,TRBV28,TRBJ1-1,CASNPPDRMLAGTEAFF,TGTGCCAGCAACCCCCCGGACAGGATGTTAGCCGGCACTGAAGCTTTCTTT
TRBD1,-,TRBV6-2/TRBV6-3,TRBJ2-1,CASRERGTGEFF,TGTGCCAGCAGAGAAAGAGGGACAGGGGAGTTCTTC
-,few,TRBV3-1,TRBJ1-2,CASSQGGLGYTF,TGTGCCAGCAGCCAAGGGGGCCTAGGCTACACCTTC
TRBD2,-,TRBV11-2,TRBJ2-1,CASSFHLAASYNEQFF,TGTGCCAGCAGCTTTCATCTAGCGGCCTCCTACAATGAGCAGTTCTTC
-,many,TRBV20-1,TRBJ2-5,CSATRLAEQETQYF,TGCAGTGCTACACGGTTAGCAGAGCAAGAGACCCAGTACTTC
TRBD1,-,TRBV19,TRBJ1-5,CASSIGTASNQPQHF,TGTGCCAGTAGTATTGGGACAGCTAGCAATCAGCCCCAGCATTTT
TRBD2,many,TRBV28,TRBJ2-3,CASSSGAGVADTQYF,TGTGCCAGCAGTTCCGGGGCGGGAGTAGCAGATACGCAGTATTTT
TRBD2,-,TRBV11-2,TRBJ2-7,CASSFGGLAGDLGYEQYF,TGTGCCAGCAGCTTCGGAGGACTAGCGGGAGACCTGGGCTACGAGCAGTACTTC
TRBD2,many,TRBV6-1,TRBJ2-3,CASSYGGSPDTQYF,TGTGCCAGCAGTTACGGCGGGAGCCCAGATACGCAGTATTTT
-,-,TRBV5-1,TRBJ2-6,CASSLTGFSGANVLTF,TGCGCCAGCAGCTTGACAGGTTTCTCTGGGGCCAACGTCCTGACTTTC
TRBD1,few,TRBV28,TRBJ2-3,CASSLKGTGVADTQYF,TGTGCCAGCAGTTTAAAGGGCACAGGGGTGGCAGATACGCAGTATTTT
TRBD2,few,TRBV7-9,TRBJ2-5,CASTPSGRETQYF,TGTGCCAGCACCCCTAGCGGGAGGGAGACCCAGTACTTC
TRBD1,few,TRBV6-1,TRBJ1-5,CASSSGTGDNQPQHF,TGTGCCAGCAGCTCCGGGACAGGCGACAATCAGCCCCAGCATTTT
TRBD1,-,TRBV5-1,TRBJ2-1,CASSLPPDRGRSYNEQFF,TGCGCCAGCAGCTTACCCCCTGACAGGGGTCGCTCCTACAATGAGCAGTTCTTC
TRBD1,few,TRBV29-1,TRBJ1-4,CSVRTGNEKLFF,TGCAGCGTTCGGACAGGGAACGAAAAACTGTTTTTT
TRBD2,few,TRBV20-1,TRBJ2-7,CSARFGGRAGEQYF,TGCAGTGCTAGGTTTGGCGGGAGGGCCGGGGAGCAGTACTTC
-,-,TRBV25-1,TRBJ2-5,CASSASSWEQETQYF,TGTGCCAGCAGTGCTTCGTCGTGGGAGCAAGAGACCCAGTACTTC
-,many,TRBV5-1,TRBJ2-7,CASSLAATYEQYF,TGCGCCAGCAGCTTGGCAGCTACCTACGAGCAGTACTTC
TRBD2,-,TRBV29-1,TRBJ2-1,CSVVTSGSVSYNEQFF,TGCAGCGTTGTGACTAGCGGGAGCGTATCCTACAATGAGCAGTTCTTC
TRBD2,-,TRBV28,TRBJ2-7,CASSSWASGMSAEQYF,TGTGCCAGCAGTAGTTGGGCTAGCGGGATGTCGGCCGAGCAGTACTTC
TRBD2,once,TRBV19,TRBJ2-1,CATIAGGVNEQFF,TGTGCCACCATAGCGGGGGGGGTGAATGAGCAGTTCTTC
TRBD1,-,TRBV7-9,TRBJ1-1,CASSLPPDRGSTEAFF,TGTGCCAGCAGCTTACCCCCTGACAGGGGGAGCACTGAAGCTTTCTTT
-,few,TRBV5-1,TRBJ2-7,CASSFDGSPLYEQYF,TGCGCCAGCAGCTTCGATGGTAGTCCCCTCTACGAGCAGTACTTC
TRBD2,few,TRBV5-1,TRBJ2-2,CASSTPGLAGERDTGELFF,TGCGCCAGCAGCACTCCGGGACTAGCGGGAGAAAGGGACACCGGGGAGCTGTTTTTT
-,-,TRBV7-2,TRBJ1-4,CASSKGGGRDEKLFF,TGTGCCAGCAGCAAAGGTGGGGGCAGGGATGAAAAACTGTTTTTT
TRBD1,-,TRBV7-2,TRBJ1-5,CASSSQGVNQPQHF,TGTGCCAGCAGCTCTCAGGGGGTCAATCAGCCCCAGCATTTT
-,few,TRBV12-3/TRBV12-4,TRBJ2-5,CASNSTGYQETQYF,TGTGCCAGCAACTCAACGGGGTACCAAGAGACCCAGTACTTC
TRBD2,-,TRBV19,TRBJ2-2,CASRLAGAGELFF,TGTGCCAGTAGGTTAGCGGGAGCCGGGGAGCTGTTTTTT
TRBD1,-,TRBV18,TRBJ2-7,CASSRRDRDEQYF,TGTGCCAGCTCACGCCGGGACAGGGACGAGCAGTACTTC
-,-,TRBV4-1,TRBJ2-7,CASSLSESAAPRDEQYF,TGCGCCAGCAGCCTCAGTGAGTCTGCGGCCCCGAGGGACGAGCAGTACTTC
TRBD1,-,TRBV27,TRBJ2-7,CASSFQGQSYEQYF,TGTGCCAGCAGTTTTCAGGGACAGAGTTACGAGCAGTACTTC
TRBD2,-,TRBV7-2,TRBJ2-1,CASSVVSGGDYNEQFF,TGTGCCAGCAGCGTAGTTAGCGGGGGGGATTACAATGAGCAGTTCTTC
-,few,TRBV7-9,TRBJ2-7,CASSSGRSEQYF,TGTGCCAGCAGCTCGGGACGTTCCGAGCAGTACTTC
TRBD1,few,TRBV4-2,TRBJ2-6,CASSQAGTGGAGANVLTF,TGTGCCAGCAGCCAAGCCGGGACAGGGGGCGCTGGGGCCAACGTCCTGACTTTC
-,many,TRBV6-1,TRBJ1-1,CASSETVLNTEAFF,TGTGCCAGCAGTGAAACGGTGTTGAACACTGAAGCTTTCTTT
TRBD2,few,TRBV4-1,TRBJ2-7,CASSHMSGSASYEQYF,TGCGCCAGCAGCCACATGAGCGGGAGTGCATCCTACGAGCAGTACTTC
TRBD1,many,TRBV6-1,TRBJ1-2,CASTGTGMRGYTF,TGTGCCAGCACCGGGACAGGGATGAGAGGCTACACCTTC
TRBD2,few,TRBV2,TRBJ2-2,CASASGTNTGELFF,TGTGCCAGCGCAAGCGGGACGAACACCGGGGAGCTGTTTTTT
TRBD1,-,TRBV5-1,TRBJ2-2,CASSGTAQNTGELFF,TGCGCCAGCAGTGGGACAGCACAGAACACCGGGGAGCTGTTTTTT
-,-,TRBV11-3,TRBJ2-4,CASSLVKDSNIQYF,TGTGCCAGCAGCTTAGTTAAGGATTCAAACATTCAGTACTTC
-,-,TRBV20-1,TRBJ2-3,CSARDVQGGRLTDTQYF,TGCAGTGCTAGAGATGTGCAGGGAGGTAGGTTGACAGATACGCAGTATTTT
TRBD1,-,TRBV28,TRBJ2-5,CANSFTGGRETQYF,TGTGCCAACAGTTTCACAGGGGGCCGAGAGACCCAGTACTTC
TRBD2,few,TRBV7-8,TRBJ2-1,CASSLDGQGAGEGQFF,TGTGCCAGCAGCTTAGATGGGCAAGGAGCGGGAGAGGGTCAGTTCTTC
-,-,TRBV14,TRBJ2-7,CASSQRGGQYF,TGTGCCAGCAGCCAACGGGGTGGGCAGTACTTC
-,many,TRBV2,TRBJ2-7,CASGSGTNSYEQYF,TGTGCCAGCGGCTCCGGGACAAACTCCTACGAGCAGTACTTC
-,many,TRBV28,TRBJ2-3,CASSFSGESADTQYF,TGTGCCAGCAGTTTCTCGGGAGAAAGTGCAGATACGCAGTATTTT
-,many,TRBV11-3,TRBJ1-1,CASSLGRLNTEAFF,TGTGCCAGCAGCTTAGGCAGACTGAACACTGAAGCTTTCTTT
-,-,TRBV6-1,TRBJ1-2,CASKDRNYGYTF,TGTGCCAGCAAGGACAGAAACTATGGCTACACCTTC
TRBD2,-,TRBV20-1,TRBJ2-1,CSAPGLAGRNEQFF,TGCAGTGCGCCGGGACTAGCGGGAAGGAATGAGCAGTTCTTC
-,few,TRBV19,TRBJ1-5,CASSPGVNSNQPQHF,TGTGCCAGTAGTCCCGGGGTAAATAGCAATCAGCCCCAGCATTTT
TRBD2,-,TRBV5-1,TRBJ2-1,CASSFGTSGRMGNEQFF,TGCGCCAGCAGCTTTGGGACTAGCGGGAGGATGGGGAATGAGCAGTTCTTC
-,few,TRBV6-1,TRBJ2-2,CASSPGAGWAGELFF,TGTGCCAGCAGTCCCGGGGCAGGGTGGGCCGGGGAGCTGTTTTTT
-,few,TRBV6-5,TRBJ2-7,CASSLADPYEQYF,TGTGCCAGCAGTTTAGCGGATCCATACGAGCAGTACTTC
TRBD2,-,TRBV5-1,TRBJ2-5,CASGLTGTSGETQYF,TGCGCCAGCGGACTGACCGGGACTAGCGGAGAGACCCAGTACTTC
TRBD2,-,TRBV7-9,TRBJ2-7,CASGAGDRYEQYF,TGTGCCAGCGGAGCGGGGGATCGGTACGAGCAGTACTTC
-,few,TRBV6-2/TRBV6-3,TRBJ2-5,CASSRKSNGDQYF,TGTGCCAGCAGTAGGAAATCCAACGGTGACCAGTACTTC
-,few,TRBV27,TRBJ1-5,CASRREGIYSNQPQHF,TGTGCCAGCCGGCGAGAGGGGATCTATAGCAATCAGCCCCAGCATTTT